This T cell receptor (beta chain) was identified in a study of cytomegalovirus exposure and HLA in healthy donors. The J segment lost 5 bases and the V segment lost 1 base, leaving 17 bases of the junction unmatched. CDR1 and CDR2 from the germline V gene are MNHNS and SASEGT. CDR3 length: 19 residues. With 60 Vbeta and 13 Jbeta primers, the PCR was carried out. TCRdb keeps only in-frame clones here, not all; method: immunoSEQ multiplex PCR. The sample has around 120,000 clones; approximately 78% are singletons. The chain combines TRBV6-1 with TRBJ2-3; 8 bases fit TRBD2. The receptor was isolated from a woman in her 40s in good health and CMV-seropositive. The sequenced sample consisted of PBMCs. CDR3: CASSEGAVFAGGNEDTQYF. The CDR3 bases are TGTGCCAGCAGTGAAGGGGCCGTCTTTGCGGGGGGAAATGAAGATACGCAGTATTTT.